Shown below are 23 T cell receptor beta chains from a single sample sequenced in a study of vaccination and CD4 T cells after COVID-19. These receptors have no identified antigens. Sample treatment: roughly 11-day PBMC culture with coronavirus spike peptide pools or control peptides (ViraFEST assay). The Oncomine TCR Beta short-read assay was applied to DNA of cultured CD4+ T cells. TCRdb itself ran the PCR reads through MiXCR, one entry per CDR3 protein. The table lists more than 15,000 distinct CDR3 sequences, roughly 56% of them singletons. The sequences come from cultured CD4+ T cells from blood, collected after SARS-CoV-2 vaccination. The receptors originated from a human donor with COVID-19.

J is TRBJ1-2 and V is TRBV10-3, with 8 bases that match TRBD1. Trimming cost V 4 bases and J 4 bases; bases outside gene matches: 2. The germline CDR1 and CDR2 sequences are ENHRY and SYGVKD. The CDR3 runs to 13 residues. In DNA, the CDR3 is TGTGCCATCAGTGGGGGGACAGGCTATGGCTACACCTTC. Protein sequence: CAISGGTGYGYTF.

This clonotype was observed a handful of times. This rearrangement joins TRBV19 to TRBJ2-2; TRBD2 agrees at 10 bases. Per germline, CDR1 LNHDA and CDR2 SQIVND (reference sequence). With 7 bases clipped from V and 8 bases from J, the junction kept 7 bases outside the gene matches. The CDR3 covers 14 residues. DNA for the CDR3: TGTGCCAGTAATAAAGGACTAGCGGAGGGGGAGCTGTTTTTT. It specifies CASNKGLAEGELFF.

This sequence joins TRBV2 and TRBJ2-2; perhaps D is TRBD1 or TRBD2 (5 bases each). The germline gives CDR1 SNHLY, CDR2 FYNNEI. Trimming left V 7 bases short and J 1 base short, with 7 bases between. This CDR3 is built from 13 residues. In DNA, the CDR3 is TGTGCCAGCAAGAGGGGGAACACCGGGGAGCTGTTTTTT. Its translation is CASKRGNTGELFF. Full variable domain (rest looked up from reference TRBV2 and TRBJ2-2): EPEVTQTPSHQVTQMGQEVILRCVPISNHLYFYWYRQILGQKVEFLVSFYNNEISEKSEIFDDQFSVERPDGSNFTLKIRSTKLEDSAMYFCASKRGNTGELFFGEGSRLTVL.

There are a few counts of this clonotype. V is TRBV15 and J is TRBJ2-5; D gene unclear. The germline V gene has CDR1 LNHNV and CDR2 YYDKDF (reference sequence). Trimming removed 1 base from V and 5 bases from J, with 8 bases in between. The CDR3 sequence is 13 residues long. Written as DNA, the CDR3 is TGTGCCACCAGCAGAGCGCCGAGGGAGACCCAGTACTTC. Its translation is CATSRAPRETQYF. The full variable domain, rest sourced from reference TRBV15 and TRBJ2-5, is DAMVIQNPRYQVTQFGKPVTLSCSQTLNHNVMYWYQQKSSQAPKLLFHYYDKDFNNEADTPDNFQSRRPNTSFCFLDIRSPGLGDTAMYLCATSRAPRETQYFGPGTRLLVL.

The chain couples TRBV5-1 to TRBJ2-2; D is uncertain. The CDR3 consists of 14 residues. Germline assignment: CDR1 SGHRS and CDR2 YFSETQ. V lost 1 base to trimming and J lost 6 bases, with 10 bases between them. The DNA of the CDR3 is TGCGCCAGCAGCTTGTCCCAGACCCCCGGGGAGCTGTTTTTT. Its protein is CASSLSQTPGELFF.

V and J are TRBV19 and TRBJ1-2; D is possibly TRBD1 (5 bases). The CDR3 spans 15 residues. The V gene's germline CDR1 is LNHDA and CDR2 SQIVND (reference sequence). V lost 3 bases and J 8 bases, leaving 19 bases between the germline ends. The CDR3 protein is CASSMIRGSEKGYTF. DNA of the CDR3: TGTGCCAGTAGTATGATTCGGGGGTCAGAGAAAGGCTACACCTTC.

Written as DNA, the CDR3 is TGTGCCAGCACCGATAGCACAGATACGCAGTATTTT. Its translation: CASTDSTDTQYF. V and J are TRBV6-1 and TRBJ2-3; D is unresolved. Trimming stripped 7 bases from V and 0 bases from J, with 5 bases between. CDR1 and CDR2 from the germline V gene are MNHNS and SASEGT. This CDR3 is built from 12 residues.

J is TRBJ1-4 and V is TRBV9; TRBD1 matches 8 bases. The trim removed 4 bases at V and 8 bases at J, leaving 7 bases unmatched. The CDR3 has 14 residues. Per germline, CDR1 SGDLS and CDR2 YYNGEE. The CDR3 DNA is TGTGCCAGCAGCCTCGGACAGGGTCGGGAAAAACTGTTTTTT. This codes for CASSLGQGREKLFF.

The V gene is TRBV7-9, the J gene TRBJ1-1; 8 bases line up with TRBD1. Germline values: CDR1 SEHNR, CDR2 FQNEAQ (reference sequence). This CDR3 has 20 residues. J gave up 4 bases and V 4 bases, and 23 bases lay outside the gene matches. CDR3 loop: CASSSFGSTGGDGSGTEAFF. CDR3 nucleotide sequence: TGTGCCAGCAGCTCCTTTGGATCCACAGGGGGTGATGGGTCGGGCACTGAAGCTTTCTTT.

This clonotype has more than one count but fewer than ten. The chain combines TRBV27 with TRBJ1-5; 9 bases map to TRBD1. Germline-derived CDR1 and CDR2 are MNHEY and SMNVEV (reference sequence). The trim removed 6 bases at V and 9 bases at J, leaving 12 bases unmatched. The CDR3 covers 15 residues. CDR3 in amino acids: CASRPGQGWSGPQHF. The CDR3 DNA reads TGTGCCAGCAGACCGGGACAGGGTTGGAGCGGGCCCCAGCATTTT.

The chain's CDR3 is CASSEGGEQYF. CDR3 nucleotide sequence: TGTGCCAGCAGTGAAGGGGGCGAGCAGTACTTC. J is TRBJ2-7 and V is TRBV2; D call uncertain. V lost 1 base to trimming and J lost 6 bases, with 4 bases between them. The CDR3 length is 11 residues. Looked up from germline, CDR1 is SNHLY and CDR2 is FYNNEI.

The CDR3 bases are TGTGCCACCAGCAGAGATCGCGCTAGCGGCAGCTCCTACGAGCAGTACTTC. Translation: CATSRDRASGSSYEQYF. The chain employs TRBV15 and TRBJ2-7; 7 bases match TRBD2. This CDR3 region has 17 residues. From germline, CDR1 is LNHNV and CDR2 YYDKDF (reference sequence). The V gene end was trimmed by 0 bases and the J gene end by 0 bases; junction bases not matched to a gene: 8.

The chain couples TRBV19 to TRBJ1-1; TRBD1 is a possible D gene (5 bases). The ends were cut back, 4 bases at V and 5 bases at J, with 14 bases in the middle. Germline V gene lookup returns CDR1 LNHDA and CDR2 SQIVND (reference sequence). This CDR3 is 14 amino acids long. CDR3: CASSTTGGRTEAFF. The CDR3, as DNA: TGTGCCAGTAGTACGACGGGGGGAAGGACTGAAGCTTTCTTT.

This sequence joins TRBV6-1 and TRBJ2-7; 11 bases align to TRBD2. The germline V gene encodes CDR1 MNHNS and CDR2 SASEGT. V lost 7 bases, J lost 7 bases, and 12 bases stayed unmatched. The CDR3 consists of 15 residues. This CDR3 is CASTVIAGGPREQYF. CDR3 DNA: TGTGCCAGCACGGTTATAGCGGGGGGGCCTCGGGAGCAGTACTTC.

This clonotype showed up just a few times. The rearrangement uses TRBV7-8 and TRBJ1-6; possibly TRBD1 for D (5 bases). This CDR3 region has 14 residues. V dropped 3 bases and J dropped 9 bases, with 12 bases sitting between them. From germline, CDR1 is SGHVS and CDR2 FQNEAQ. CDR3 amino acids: CASSFQGTGSPLHF. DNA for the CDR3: TGTGCCAGCAGCTTCCAGGGAACCGGTTCACCCCTCCACTTT. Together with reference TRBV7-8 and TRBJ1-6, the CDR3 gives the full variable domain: GAGVSQSPRYKVAKRGQDVALRCDPISGHVSLFWYQQALGQGPEFLTYFQNEAQLDKSGLPSDRFFAERPEGSVSTLKIQRTQQEDSAVYLCASSFQGTGSPLHFGNGTRLTVT.

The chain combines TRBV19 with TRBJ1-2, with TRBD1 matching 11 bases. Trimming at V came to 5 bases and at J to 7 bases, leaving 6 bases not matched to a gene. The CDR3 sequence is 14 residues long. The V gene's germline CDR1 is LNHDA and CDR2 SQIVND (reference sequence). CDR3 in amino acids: CASSSRTGGLGYTF. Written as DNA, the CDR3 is TGTGCCAGTAGTTCTAGGACAGGGGGCCTTGGCTACACCTTC.

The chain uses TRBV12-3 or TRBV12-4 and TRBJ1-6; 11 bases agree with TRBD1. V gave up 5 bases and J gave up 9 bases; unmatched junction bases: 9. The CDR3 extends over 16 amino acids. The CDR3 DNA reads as TGTGCCAGCAGTCTGGGAGGACAGGGGGCCTTTTCACCCCTCCACTTT. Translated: CASSLGGQGAFSPLHF.

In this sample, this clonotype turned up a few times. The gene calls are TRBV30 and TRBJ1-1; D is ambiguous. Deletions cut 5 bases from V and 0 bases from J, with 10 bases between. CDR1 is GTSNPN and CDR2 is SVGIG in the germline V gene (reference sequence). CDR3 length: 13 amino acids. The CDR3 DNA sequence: TGTGCCTGGGGGAAAACATTGAACACTGAAGCTTTCTTT. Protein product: CAWGKTLNTEAFF.

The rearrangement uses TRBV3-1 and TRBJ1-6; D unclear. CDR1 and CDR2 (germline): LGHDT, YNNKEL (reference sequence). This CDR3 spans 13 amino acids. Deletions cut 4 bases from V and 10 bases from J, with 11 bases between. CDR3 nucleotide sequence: TGTGCCAGCAGCCTGGCGACGGGATCACCCCTCCACTTT. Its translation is CASSLATGSPLHF.

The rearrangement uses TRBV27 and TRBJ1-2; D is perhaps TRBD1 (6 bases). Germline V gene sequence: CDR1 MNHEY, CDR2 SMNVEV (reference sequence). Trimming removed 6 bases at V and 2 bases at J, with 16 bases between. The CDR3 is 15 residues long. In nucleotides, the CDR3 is TGTGCCAGCAGCCCGGGGGGCACCAAAAACTATGGCTACACCTTC. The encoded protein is CASSPGGTKNYGYTF.

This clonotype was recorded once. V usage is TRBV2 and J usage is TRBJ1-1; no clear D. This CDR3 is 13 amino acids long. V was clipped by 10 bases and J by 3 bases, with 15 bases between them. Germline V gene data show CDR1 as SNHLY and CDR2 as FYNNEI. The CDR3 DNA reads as TGTGCCACCTCCCGACGGTGGGACACTGAAGCTTTCTTT. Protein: CATSRRWDTEAFF.

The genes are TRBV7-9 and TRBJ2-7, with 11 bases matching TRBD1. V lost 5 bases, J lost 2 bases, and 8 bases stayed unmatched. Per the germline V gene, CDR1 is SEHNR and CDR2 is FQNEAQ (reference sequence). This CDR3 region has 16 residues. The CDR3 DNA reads TGTGCCAGCAGCCTCCAACCGGGACAGGGGGCCTACGAGCAGTACTTC. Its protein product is CASSLQPGQGAYEQYF.

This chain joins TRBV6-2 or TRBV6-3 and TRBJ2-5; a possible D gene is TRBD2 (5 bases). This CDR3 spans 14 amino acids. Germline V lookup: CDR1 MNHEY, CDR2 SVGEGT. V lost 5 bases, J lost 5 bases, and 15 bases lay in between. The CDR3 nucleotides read TGTGCCAGCAGTCCCGGACTGCTCCGGGAGACCCAGTACTTC. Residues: CASSPGLLRETQYF.